These T cell receptor beta chains were read from a single sample in a study of pediatric ulcerative colitis. The repertoire was sequenced with immunoSEQ multiplex PCR; TCRdb's copy has only in-frame clones and lacks some. The table has 16,000 or so clones, over 70% seen once. Specimen: gut tissue. These receptors all come from a boy aged 5-17 years who was a control in a study of pediatric ulcerative colitis. CDR3s include the opening cysteine and the closing phenylalanine or tryptophan. D genes are given only for firm matches. Rows give clone size only sometimes, using once, few, many, or a class for an expanded clone.

>TRBD2|TRBJ2-3|TRBV6-5|.
CASSYDRAGSTDTQYF
TGTGCCAGCAGTTACGACAGAGCGGGGAGCACAGATACGCAGTATTTT
>.|TRBJ2-7|TRBV27|.
CASSLDPRTYEQYF
TGTGCCAGCAGTTTAGATCCGAGGACCTACGAGCAGTACTTC
>TRBD1|TRBJ1-2|TRBV4-1|few
CASSRGGTGDGYTF
TGCGCCAGCAGCCGAGGCGGGACAGGGGATGGCTACACCTTC
>.|TRBJ2-5|TRBV7-9|.
CASSLNGETQYF
TGTGCCAGCAGCTTAAACGGAGAGACCCAGTACTTC
>TRBD1|TRBJ1-1|TRBV19|.
CASRAGQGSEAFF
TGTGCCAGTAGAGCGGGACAGGGGTCTGAAGCTTTCTTT
>.|TRBJ2-1|TRBV9|.
CASSVGGTWSSYNEQFF
TGTGCCAGCAGCGTAGGGGGGACTTGGAGCTCCTACAATGAGCAGTTCTTC
>.|TRBJ2-7|TRBV18|.
CASSPSGVGSHEQYF
TGTGCCAGCTCACCGTCGGGGGTTGGGTCCCACGAGCAGTACTTC
>.|TRBJ2-1|TRBV6-1|.
CASSLPPAEQFF
TGTGCCAGCAGCCTACCCCCAGCTGAGCAGTTCTTC
>.|TRBJ2-5|TRBV7-2|.
CASSAAETQYF
TGTGCCAGCAGCGCGGCGGAGACCCAGTACTTC
>.|TRBJ1-2|TRBV18|.
CASSPEPSNYGYTF
TGTGCCAGCTCACCCGAGCCTTCTAACTATGGCTACACCTTC
>.|TRBJ2-5|TRBV27|.
CASSLNVGETQYF
TGTGCCAGCAGTTTAAACGTCGGGGAGACCCAGTACTTC
>.|TRBJ1-1|TRBV14|.
CASSQEMGAWGRANTEAFF
TGTGCCAGCAGCCAAGAAATGGGCGCATGGGGGAGAGCGAACACTGAAGCTTTCTTT
>.|TRBJ2-4|TRBV21-1|.
CASSKDKMGKNIQYF
TGTGCCAGCAGCAAAGATAAGATGGGCAAAAACATTCAGTACTTC
>.|TRBJ1-5|TRBV28|once
CASSEILRNQPQHF
TGTGCCAGCAGTGAAATCCTCCGCAATCAGCCCCAGCATTTT
>TRBD1|TRBJ2-1|TRBV2|.
CASSELGQGLSSNEQFF
TGTGCCAGCAGTGAACTGGGACAGGGTTTGAGCTCCAATGAGCAGTTCTTC
>.|TRBJ2-7|TRBV4-1|medium-sized
CASSQEPQGGEQYF
TGCGCCAGCAGCCAAGAGCCCCAAGGAGGCGAGCAGTACTTC
>.|TRBJ1-1|TRBV21-1|.
CASSKKLDSERNTEAFF
TGTGCCAGCAGCAAAAAACTCGACAGTGAACGGAACACTGAAGCTTTCTTT
>.|TRBJ1-5|TRBV18|.
CASSPKGDQPQHF
TGTGCCAGCTCACCAAAAGGGGATCAGCCCCAGCATTTT
>TRBD1|TRBJ2-6|TRBV19|.
CASSGQGASGANVLTF
TGTGCCAGTAGTGGACAGGGGGCGTCTGGGGCCAACGTCCTGACTTTC
>.|TRBJ2-7|TRBV7-2|.
CASSSLTGGPYEQYF
TGTGCCAGCAGCTCCCTAACGGGGGGCCCCTACGAGCAGTACTTC
>.|TRBJ2-5|TRBV27|few
CASRDEETQYF
TGTGCCAGCCGGGACGAAGAGACCCAGTACTTC
>TRBD1|TRBJ1-1|TRBV30|few
CAWRTGGFTEAFF
TGTGCCTGGAGGACAGGGGGCTTCACTGAAGCTTTCTTT
>TRBD2|TRBJ2-7|TRBV5-5|.
CASSLVSVGGSEQYF
TGTGCCAGCAGCTTGGTGTCAGTGGGGGGGAGCGAGCAGTACTTC
>.|TRBJ2-7|TRBV6-1|.
CASSEVAGTYEQYF
TGTGCCAGCAGTGAAGTGGCAGGGACCTACGAGCAGTACTTC
>.|TRBJ1-5|TRBV7-2|.
CASNSPGEVSNQPQHF
TGTGCCAGCAACTCCCCCGGGGAGGTGAGCAATCAGCCCCAGCATTTT
>.|TRBJ2-1|TRBV30|.
CAWSSQVDFNEQFF
TGTGCCTGGAGTTCCCAGGTGGATTTCAATGAGCAGTTCTTC
>.|TRBJ1-4|TRBV5-1|.
CASSSQGSGTNEKLFF
TGCGCCAGCAGCTCTCAGGGATCTGGGACTAATGAAAAACTGTTTTTT
>.|TRBJ2-1|TRBV5-8|.
CASSSGATPHGEQFF
TGTGCCAGCAGCTCCGGGGCCACTCCCCATGGGGAGCAGTTCTTC
>.|TRBJ1-1|TRBV9|.
CASSVYFQGNTEAFF
TGTGCCAGCAGCGTATACTTTCAGGGTAACACTGAAGCTTTCTTT
>TRBD2|TRBJ2-4|TRBV7-2|.
CASSTGLAGVNIQYF
TGTGCCAGCAGCACGGGACTAGCGGGAGTAAACATTCAGTACTTC
>.|TRBJ2-5|TRBV5-1|.
CASSLDRATDETQYF
TGCGCCAGCAGCTTGGACCGGGCCACGGACGAGACCCAGTACTTC
>.|TRBJ1-2|TRBV5-1|.
CASSAGRDFNYGYTF
TGCGCCAGCAGCGCGGGAAGAGACTTTAACTATGGCTACACCTTC
>TRBD2|TRBJ2-1|TRBV14|.
CASSQDKRTRFSEQFF
TGTGCCAGCAGCCAAGATAAGAGGACTAGGTTTAGTGAGCAGTTCTTC
>.|TRBJ2-4|TRBV27|.
CASSLPRGVQYF
TGTGCCAGCAGCTTACCCAGGGGCGTTCAGTACTTC
>.|TRBJ2-1|TRBV2|.
CASSDVFSDNEQFF
TGTGCCAGCAGTGATGTATTCTCGGACAATGAGCAGTTCTTC
>.|TRBJ2-3|TRBV6-4|.
CASSELSTSDTQYF
TGTGCCAGCAGTGAACTTTCAACGTCAGATACGCAGTATTTT
>TRBD2|TRBJ2-7|TRBV5-4|.
CASSLEASGFYEQYF
TGTGCCAGCAGCTTGGAGGCTAGCGGGTTCTACGAGCAGTACTTC
>.|TRBJ2-6|TRBV27|.
CASRAVGGRLSGANVLTF
TGTGCCAGCAGGGCCGTGGGGGGGCGGCTCAGTGGGGCCAACGTCCTGACTTTC
>.|TRBJ1-2|TRBV9|few
CASRREGYTF
TGTGCCAGCAGGAGGGAGGGCTACACCTTC
>.|TRBJ2-4|TRBV5-4|.
CASSTGTINIQYF
TGTGCCAGCAGTACCGGGACCATTAACATTCAGTACTTC
>TRBD1|TRBJ1-2|TRBV28|few
CASSRRGTGSYGYTF
TGTGCCAGCAGTCGTAGAGGGACAGGGTCCTATGGCTACACCTTC
>.|TRBJ1-1|TRBV23-1|once
CASSPRWGTEAFF
TGCGCCAGCAGTCCCCGCTGGGGGACTGAAGCTTTCTTT
>.|TRBJ1-4|TRBV7-3|.
CASRLTGQTNEKLFF
TGTGCCAGCAGACTTACAGGTCAAACTAATGAAAAACTGTTTTTT
>.|TRBJ2-7|TRBV6-1|.
CASSPGRSSYEQYF
TGTGCCAGCAGTCCGGGCCGGAGCTCCTACGAGCAGTACTTC
>.|TRBJ1-2|TRBV28|few
CASSIFKQGNSGYTF
TGTGCCAGCAGTATATTCAAGCAGGGGAACAGTGGCTACACCTTC
>.|TRBJ1-1|TRBV6-5|.
CAVGRSVNTEAFF
TGTGCCGTGGGGCGCTCGGTGAACACTGAAGCTTTCTTT
>TRBD2|TRBJ2-3|TRBV6-4|.
CASSDSASGGADTQYF
TGTGCCAGCAGTGACTCAGCCAGCGGGGGGGCAGATACGCAGTATTTT
>TRBD1|TRBJ2-1|TRBV7-3|few
CASSLTPTGTGGRNEQFF
TGTGCCAGCAGCTTAACGCCGACCGGGACAGGGGGCCGCAATGAGCAGTTCTTC
>.|TRBJ1-5|TRBV18|.
CASSTKGDQPQHF
TGTGCCAGCTCTACTAAAGGGGATCAGCCCCAGCATTTT
>.|TRBJ2-5|TRBV30|.
CAWAMSQIRETQYF
TGTGCCTGGGCTATGTCCCAGATCCGAGAGACCCAGTACTTC
>.|TRBJ1-6|TRBV12-2|.
CASRPSLLEINSPLHF
TGTGCAAGTCGCCCTAGCCTACTGGAGATTAATTCACCCCTCCACTTT
>TRBD2|TRBJ2-3|TRBV5-4|.
CASSLSIAGGLDTQYF
TGTGCCAGCAGCTTGTCGATAGCGGGGGGTTTAGATACGCAGTATTTT
>.|TRBJ2-2|TRBV5-1|.
CASRPTGHLNTGELFF
TGCGCCAGCAGACCCACGGGACACTTGAACACCGGGGAGCTGTTTTTT
>.|TRBJ2-7|TRBV9|.
CASSAGRAPVGEQYF
TGTGCCAGCAGCGCCGGGCGTGCCCCCGTTGGGGAGCAGTACTTC